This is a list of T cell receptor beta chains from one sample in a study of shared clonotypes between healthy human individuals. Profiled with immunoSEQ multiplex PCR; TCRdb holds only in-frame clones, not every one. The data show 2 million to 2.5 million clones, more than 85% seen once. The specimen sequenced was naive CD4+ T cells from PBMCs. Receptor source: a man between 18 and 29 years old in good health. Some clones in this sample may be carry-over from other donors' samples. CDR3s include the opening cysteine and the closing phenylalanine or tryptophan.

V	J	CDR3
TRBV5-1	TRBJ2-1	CASSLGASGRANEQFF
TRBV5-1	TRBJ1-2	CASSLAGSSNYGYTF
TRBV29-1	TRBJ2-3	CSVAGTTRADTQYF
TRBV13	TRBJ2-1	CASSPQYQGEPSYNEQFF
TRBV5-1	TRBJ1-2	CASSLARGRDGYTF
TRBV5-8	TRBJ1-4	CASSLGDRDNEKLFF
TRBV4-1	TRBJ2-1	CASSQGDEQFF
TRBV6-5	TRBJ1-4	CASREVGKLFF
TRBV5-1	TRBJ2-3	CASSIGQGADTQYF
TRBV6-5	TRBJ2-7	CASSLVDSTYEQYF
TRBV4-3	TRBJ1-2	CASSQEWRRNYGYTF
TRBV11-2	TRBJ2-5	CASSLGGAGWETQYF
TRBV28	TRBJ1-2	CASNSGAFNYGYTF
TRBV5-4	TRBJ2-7	CASSQGDRGTEQYF
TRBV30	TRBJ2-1	CAWSEGGSLIFEQFF
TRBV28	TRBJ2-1	CASFRGTRIPYNEQFF
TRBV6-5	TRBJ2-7	CAGKNRGTGAYEQYF
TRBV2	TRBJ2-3	CASSAVGPGEGTDTQYF
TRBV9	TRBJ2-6	CASSALGSGANVLTF
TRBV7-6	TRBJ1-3	CASREIAANGNTIYF
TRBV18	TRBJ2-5	CASSPRGETQYF
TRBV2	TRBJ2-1	CASGGRSSYNEQFF
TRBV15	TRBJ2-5	CATSRGGLGETQYF
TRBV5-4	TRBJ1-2	CASSSGQGAGGYTF
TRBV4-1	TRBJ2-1	CASSKGQVSYNEQFF
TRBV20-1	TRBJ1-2	CSARGNGYTF
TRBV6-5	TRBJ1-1	CASRPDWGRTEAFF
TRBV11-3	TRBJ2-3	CASSLRANGRSDTQYF
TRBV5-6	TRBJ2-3	CASSSPTGLLTDTQYF
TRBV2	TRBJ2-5	CASSDRQETQYF
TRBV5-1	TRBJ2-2	CASSLRDRGNTGELFF
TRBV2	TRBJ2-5	CASSDGLAGARETQYF
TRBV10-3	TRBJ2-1	CATAKGGEPFNEQFF
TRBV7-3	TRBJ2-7	CASSLLAGAARDEQYF
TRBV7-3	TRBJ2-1	CASSPRDAHNEQFF
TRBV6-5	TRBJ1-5	CASSPWTDSNQPQHF
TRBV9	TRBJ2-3	CASSHRTDTQYF
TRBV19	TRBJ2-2	CASSTGQGRTGELFF
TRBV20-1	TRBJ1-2	CRIRGYTF
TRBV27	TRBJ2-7	CASSWLAVQGGEQYF
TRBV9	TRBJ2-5	CASSVLAGQGVETQYF
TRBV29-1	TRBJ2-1	CSVETSGRASIEQFF
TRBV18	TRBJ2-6	CASSLDSGANVLTF
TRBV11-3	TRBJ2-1	CASSSKGQGGNEQFF
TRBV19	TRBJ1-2	CASSMGSAGIGYTF
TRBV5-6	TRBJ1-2	CASSNQGNYGYTF
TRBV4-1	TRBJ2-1	CASSQELTERYNEQFF
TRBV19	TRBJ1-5	CASTNRPANGNQPQHF
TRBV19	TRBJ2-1	CASSIEGPGTSAYNEQFF
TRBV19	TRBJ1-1	CASSSVNTEAFF
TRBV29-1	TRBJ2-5	CSVRPGQATETQYF
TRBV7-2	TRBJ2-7	CASSFVSSNSNEQYF
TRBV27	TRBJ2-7	CASKGSSRLSYEQYF
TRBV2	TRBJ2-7	CASRPGQGPAYEQYF
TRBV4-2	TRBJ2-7	CASSQVMRRALLDEQYF
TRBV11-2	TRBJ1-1	CASSPRTGGLADTEAFF